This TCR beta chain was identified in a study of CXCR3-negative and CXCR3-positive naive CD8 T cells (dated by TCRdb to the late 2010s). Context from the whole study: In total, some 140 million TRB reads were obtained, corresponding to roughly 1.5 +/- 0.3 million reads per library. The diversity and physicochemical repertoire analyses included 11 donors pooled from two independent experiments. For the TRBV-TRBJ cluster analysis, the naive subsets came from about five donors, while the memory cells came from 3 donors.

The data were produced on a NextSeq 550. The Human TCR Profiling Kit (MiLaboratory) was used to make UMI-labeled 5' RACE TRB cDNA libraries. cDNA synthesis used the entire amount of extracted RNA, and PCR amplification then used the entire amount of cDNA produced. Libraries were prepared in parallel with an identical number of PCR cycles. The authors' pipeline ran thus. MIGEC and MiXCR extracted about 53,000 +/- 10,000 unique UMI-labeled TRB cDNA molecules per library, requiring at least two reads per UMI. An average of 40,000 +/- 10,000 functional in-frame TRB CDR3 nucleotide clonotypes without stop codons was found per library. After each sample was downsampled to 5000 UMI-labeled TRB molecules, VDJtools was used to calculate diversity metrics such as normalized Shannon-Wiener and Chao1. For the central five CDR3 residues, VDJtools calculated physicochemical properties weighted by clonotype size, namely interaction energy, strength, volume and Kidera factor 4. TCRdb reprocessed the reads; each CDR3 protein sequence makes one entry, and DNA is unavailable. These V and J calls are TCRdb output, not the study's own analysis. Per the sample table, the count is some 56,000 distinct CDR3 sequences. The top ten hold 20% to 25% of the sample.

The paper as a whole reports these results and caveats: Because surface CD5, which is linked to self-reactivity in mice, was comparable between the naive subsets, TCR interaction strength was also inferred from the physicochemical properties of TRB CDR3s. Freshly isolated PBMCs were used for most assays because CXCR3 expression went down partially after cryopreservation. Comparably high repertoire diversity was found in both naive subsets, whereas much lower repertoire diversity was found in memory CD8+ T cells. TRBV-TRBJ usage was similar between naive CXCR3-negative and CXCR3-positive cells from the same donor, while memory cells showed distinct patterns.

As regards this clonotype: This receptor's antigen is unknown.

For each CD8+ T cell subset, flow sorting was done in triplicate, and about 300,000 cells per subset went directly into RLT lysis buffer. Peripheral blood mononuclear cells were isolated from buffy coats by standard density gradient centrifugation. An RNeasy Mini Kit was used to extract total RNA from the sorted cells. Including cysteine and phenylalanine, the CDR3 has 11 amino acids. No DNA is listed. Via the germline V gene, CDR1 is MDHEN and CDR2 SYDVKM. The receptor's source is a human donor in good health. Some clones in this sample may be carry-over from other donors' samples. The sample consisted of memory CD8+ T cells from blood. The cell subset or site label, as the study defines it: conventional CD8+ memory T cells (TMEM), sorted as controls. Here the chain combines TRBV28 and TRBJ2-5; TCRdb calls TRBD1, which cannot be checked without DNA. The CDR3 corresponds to CASTDPRTQYF.